This T cell receptor (beta chain) was sequenced during a study of identical twins. Study findings and constraints: Conclusions were based on cross-sectional statistical analysis, without following the same donors. There was more out-of-frame TCR alpha sharing in monozygotic twins than models estimated. Twins showed weaker excess sharing in their beta out-of-frame sequences.

With template switching, a universal primer site was added, and the cDNA carried unique molecular identifiers. TCRdb passed the 5' RACE reads through MiXCR, listing each CDR3 protein once. The sample carries 260,000 or so distinct CDR3 sequences, 7.5% recorded once. Germline V gene data show CDR1 as MDHEN and CDR2 as SYDVKM. V was pared by 8 bases and J by 2 bases, with 12 bases between. This CDR3 is built from 13 residues. This clonotype was counted only a few times. Antigen: not known. These records were also assigned to another study, of yellow fever vaccine responses in identical twins.

The receptor was derived from a young woman in good health. Specimen: CD8+ T cells sorted from blood. The J gene is TRBJ1-2, the V gene TRBV28; D is possibly TRBD1 (6 bases). This CDR3 reads CASRDTQNYGYTF. In DNA, the CDR3 is TGTGCCAGCCGGGACACCCAAAACTATGGCTACACCTTC.